A selection of T cell receptor beta chains follows, all from one sample in a study of blood T cell repertoires in COVID-19. Generated by immunoSEQ multiplex PCR, the TCRdb table keeps only in-frame clones and is missing some. The sample shows tens of thousands of clones, 65% to 85% of them seen only once. Sample: peripheral blood. Receptor source: a man aged 50 to 59 with active COVID-19. Each CDR3 is given with its conserved first and last residue. Each record gives: clone size, D gene, V gene, CDR3 protein. D genes are given only for firm matches. Part of the rows lack a size; the others show once, few, many or a class for expanded clones.

clone_size: few
d_call: .
v_call: TRBV3-1/TRBV3-2
cdr3_aa: CASSQDPGQPQHF

clone_size: .
d_call: .
v_call: TRBV12-5
cdr3_aa: CASSYGDTQYF

clone_size: .
d_call: .
v_call: TRBV7-2
cdr3_aa: CASSLGGGRPNQPQHF

clone_size: few
d_call: TRBD1
v_call: TRBV3-1/TRBV3-2
cdr3_aa: CASSKDSQGAEAFF

clone_size: .
d_call: TRBD1
v_call: TRBV5-1
cdr3_aa: CASSPSTGVVYEQYF

clone_size: .
d_call: TRBD2
v_call: TRBV5-1
cdr3_aa: CASSLLAGGPDTQYF

clone_size: .
d_call: .
v_call: TRBV3-1/TRBV3-2
cdr3_aa: CASSQDPQRNYEQYF

clone_size: .
d_call: TRBD2
v_call: TRBV7-6
cdr3_aa: CASSPRTSGPETQYF

clone_size: .
d_call: TRBD2
v_call: TRBV11-2
cdr3_aa: CASSLELAGGNEQFF

clone_size: .
d_call: TRBD1
v_call: TRBV10-2
cdr3_aa: CASSATWAGGGEPQHF

clone_size: .
d_call: .
v_call: TRBV6-5
cdr3_aa: CASSYSKTEDSYEQYF

clone_size: .
d_call: .
v_call: TRBV20-1
cdr3_aa: CSVRESYGYTF

clone_size: .
d_call: .
v_call: TRBV2
cdr3_aa: CASSDRGDYLKNIQYF

clone_size: .
d_call: .
v_call: TRBV7-2
cdr3_aa: CASSLRPTANTGELFF

clone_size: once
d_call: TRBD1
v_call: TRBV9
cdr3_aa: CASSPGQGNTGELFF

clone_size: .
d_call: .
v_call: TRBV19
cdr3_aa: CATSEMGATGNTIYF

clone_size: .
d_call: TRBD1
v_call: TRBV10-3
cdr3_aa: CAISAGTGRGIHSPLHF

clone_size: .
d_call: .
v_call: TRBV19
cdr3_aa: CASSQPGTRRGGYTF

clone_size: .
d_call: .
v_call: TRBV5-1
cdr3_aa: CASTSDTAAEQYF

clone_size: .
d_call: .
v_call: TRBV7-8
cdr3_aa: CASSPPRRRAWYTEAFF

clone_size: .
d_call: TRBD1
v_call: TRBV5-5
cdr3_aa: CASSLRDRLAGANVLTF

clone_size: .
d_call: .
v_call: TRBV24-1
cdr3_aa: CATSDADRLTDTQYF

clone_size: .
d_call: TRBD2
v_call: TRBV15
cdr3_aa: CATSRDRTSGELFF

clone_size: .
d_call: TRBD1
v_call: TRBV5-5
cdr3_aa: CANTGQGTTIQYF

clone_size: .
d_call: TRBD2
v_call: TRBV3-1/TRBV3-2
cdr3_aa: CASSHAGGVNEQFF

clone_size: .
d_call: .
v_call: TRBV5-1
cdr3_aa: CASSWSNEQFF

clone_size: .
d_call: .
v_call: TRBV7-2
cdr3_aa: CASSSTLEVRAFF

clone_size: .
d_call: TRBD2
v_call: TRBV9
cdr3_aa: CASSERSGGITDTQYF

clone_size: few
d_call: .
v_call: TRBV7-8
cdr3_aa: CASSGIRVRGGPRSGNTIYF

clone_size: .
d_call: .
v_call: TRBV3-1/TRBV3-2
cdr3_aa: CASSQARVYNEQFF

clone_size: .
d_call: .
v_call: TRBV3-1/TRBV3-2
cdr3_aa: CASSPPGEGTQETQYF

clone_size: .
d_call: TRBD1
v_call: TRBV9
cdr3_aa: CASSFGQGAYNTEAFF

clone_size: .
d_call: TRBD1
v_call: TRBV19
cdr3_aa: CARPTGQTYEQYF

clone_size: .
d_call: .
v_call: TRBV18
cdr3_aa: CASSPGQEETQYF

clone_size: .
d_call: .
v_call: TRBV29-1
cdr3_aa: CSVEAGFYGYTF

clone_size: .
d_call: TRBD1
v_call: TRBV9
cdr3_aa: CASSVGQGVDQPQHF

clone_size: .
d_call: .
v_call: TRBV19
cdr3_aa: CASSIRLEQFF

clone_size: .
d_call: .
v_call: TRBV5-1
cdr3_aa: CASIGLANTGELFF

clone_size: .
d_call: TRBD2
v_call: TRBV27
cdr3_aa: CASTPGLAGGPTDTQYF

clone_size: .
d_call: TRBD2
v_call: TRBV15
cdr3_aa: CATSRFPGTSGTDTQYF

clone_size: .
d_call: .
v_call: TRBV5-4
cdr3_aa: CASSPTRDEQYF

clone_size: few
d_call: .
v_call: TRBV15
cdr3_aa: CATSRDSGRNEQFF

clone_size: .
d_call: .
v_call: TRBV6-2/TRBV6-3
cdr3_aa: CASSYSVSTDTQYF

clone_size: once
d_call: TRBD1
v_call: TRBV10-3
cdr3_aa: CAISATGAGANVLTF

clone_size: .
d_call: .
v_call: TRBV5-1
cdr3_aa: CASSPAREGKDNEQFF

clone_size: .
d_call: .
v_call: TRBV19
cdr3_aa: CASSIPGNAQFF

clone_size: few
d_call: .
v_call: TRBV3-1/TRBV3-2
cdr3_aa: CASSPNAIGNEKLFF

clone_size: .
d_call: .
v_call: TRBV27
cdr3_aa: CASSSPRVGGYTEAFF

clone_size: .
d_call: .
v_call: TRBV5-8
cdr3_aa: CASSFRGPSSYEQYF

clone_size: .
d_call: .
v_call: TRBV6-5
cdr3_aa: CASSYSGGMNTEAFF

clone_size: .
d_call: TRBD2
v_call: TRBV4-1
cdr3_aa: CASSQGGASGSYDTQYF

clone_size: .
d_call: TRBD1
v_call: TRBV27
cdr3_aa: CASNHGQGAGTEAFF

clone_size: once
d_call: .
v_call: TRBV7-3
cdr3_aa: CASSPDRNQPQHF

clone_size: .
d_call: .
v_call: TRBV27
cdr3_aa: CASSSLSGNYGYTF

clone_size: .
d_call: .
v_call: TRBV5-5
cdr3_aa: CASSLGHLNTEAFF